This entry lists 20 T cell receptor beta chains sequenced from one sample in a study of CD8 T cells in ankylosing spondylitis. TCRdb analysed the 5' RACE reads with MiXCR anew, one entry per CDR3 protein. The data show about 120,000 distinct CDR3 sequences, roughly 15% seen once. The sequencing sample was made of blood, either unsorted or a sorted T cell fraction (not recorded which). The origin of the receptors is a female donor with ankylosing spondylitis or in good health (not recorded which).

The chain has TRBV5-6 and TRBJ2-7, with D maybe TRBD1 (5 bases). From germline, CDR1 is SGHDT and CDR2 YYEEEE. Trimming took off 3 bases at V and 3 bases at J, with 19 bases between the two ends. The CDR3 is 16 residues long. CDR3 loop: CASSSPGQGRGYEQYF. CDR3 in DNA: TGTGCCAGCAGCTCCCCAGGTCAGGGTAGGGGCTACGAGCAGTACTTC.

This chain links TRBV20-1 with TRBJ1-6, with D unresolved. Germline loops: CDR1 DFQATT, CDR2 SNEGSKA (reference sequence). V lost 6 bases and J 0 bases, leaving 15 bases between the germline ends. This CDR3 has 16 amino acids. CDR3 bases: TGCAGTGCCAAAGACCCACCAAGCTCCTATAATTCACCCCTCCACTTT. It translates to CSAKDPPSSYNSPLHF.

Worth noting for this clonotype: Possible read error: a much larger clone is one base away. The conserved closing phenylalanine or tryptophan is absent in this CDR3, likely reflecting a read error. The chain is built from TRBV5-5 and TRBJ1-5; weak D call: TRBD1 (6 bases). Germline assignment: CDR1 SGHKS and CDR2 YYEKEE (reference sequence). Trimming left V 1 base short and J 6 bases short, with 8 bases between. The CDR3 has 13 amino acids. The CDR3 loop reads CASSLQGGQPQHL. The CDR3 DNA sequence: TGTGCCAGCAGCTTGCAAGGGGGTCAGCCCCAGCATTTG.

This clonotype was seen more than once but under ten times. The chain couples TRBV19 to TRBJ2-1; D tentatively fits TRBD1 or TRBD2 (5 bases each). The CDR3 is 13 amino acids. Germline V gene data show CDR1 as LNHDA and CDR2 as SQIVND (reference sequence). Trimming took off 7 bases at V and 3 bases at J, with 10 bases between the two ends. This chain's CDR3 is CASMSGLYNEQFF. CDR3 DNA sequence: TGTGCCAGTATGTCGGGGCTCTACAATGAGCAGTTCTTC.

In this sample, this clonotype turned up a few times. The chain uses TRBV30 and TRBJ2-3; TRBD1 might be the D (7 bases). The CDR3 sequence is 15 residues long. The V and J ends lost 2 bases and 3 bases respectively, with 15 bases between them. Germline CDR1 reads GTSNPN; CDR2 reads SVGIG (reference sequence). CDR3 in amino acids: CAWSPAAGQTDTQYF. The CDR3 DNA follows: TGTGCCTGGAGTCCCGCCGCGGGACAGACAGATACGCAGTATTTT.

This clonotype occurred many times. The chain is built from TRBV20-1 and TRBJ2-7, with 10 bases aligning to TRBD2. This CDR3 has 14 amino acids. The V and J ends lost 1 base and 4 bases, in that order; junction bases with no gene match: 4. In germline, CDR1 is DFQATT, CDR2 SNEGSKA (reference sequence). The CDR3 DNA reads TGCAGTGCTAGAGTAGCGGGAGGAGAATACGAGCAGTACTTC. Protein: CSARVAGGEYEQYF.

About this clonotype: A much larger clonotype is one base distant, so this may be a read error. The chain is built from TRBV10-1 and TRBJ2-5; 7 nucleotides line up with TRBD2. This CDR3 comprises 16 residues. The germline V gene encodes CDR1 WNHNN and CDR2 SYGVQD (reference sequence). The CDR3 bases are TGCACCAGCAGTGAGTCGGGGGGAGTAGGGCAAGAGACCCAGTACTTC. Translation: CTSSESGGVGQETQYF.

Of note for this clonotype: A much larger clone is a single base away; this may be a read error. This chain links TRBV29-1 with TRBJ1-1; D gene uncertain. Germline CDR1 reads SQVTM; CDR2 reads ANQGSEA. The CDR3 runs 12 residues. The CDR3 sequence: CIHRPFGTEAFF. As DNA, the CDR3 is TGCATTCACAGACCTTTTGGCACTGAAGCTTTCTTT.

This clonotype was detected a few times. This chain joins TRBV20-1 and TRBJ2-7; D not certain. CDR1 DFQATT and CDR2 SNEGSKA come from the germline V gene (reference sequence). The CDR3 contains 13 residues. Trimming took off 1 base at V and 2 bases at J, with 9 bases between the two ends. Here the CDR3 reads CSARGVTTYEQYF. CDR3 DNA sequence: TGCAGTGCTAGAGGAGTCACCACCTACGAGCAGTACTTC.

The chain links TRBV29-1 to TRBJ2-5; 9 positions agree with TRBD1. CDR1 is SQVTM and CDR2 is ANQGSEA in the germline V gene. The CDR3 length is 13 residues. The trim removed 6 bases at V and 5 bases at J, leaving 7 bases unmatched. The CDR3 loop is CSVLDRGRETQYF. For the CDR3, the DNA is TGCAGCGTCCTGGACAGGGGACGTGAGACCCAGTACTTC.

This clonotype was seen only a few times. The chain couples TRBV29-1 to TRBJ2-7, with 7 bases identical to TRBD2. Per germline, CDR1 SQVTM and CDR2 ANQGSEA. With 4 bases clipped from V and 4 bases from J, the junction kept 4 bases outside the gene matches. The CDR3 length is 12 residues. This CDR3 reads CSVAWEGYEQYF. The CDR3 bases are TGCAGCGTTGCCTGGGAGGGGTACGAGCAGTACTTC.

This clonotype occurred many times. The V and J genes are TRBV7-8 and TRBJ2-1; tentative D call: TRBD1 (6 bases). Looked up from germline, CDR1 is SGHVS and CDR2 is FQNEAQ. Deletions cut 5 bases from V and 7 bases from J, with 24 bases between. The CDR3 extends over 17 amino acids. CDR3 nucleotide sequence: TGTGCCAGCAGCGTCACCAGCACAGGGAACCGGGGTAATGAGCAGTTCTTC. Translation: CASSVTSTGNRGNEQFF.

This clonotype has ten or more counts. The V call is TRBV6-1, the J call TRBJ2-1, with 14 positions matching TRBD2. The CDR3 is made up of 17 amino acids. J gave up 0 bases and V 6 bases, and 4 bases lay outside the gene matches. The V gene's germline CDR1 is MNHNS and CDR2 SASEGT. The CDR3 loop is CASRGTSGRDSYNEQFF. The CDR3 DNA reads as TGTGCCAGCAGAGGGACTAGCGGGAGAGACTCCTACAATGAGCAGTTCTTC.

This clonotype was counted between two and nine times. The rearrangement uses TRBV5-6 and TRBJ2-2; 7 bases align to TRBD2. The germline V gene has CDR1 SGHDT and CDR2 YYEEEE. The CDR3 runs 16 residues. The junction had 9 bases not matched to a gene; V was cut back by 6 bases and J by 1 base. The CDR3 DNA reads TGTGCCAGCACCAATTCAGGGACTAAGAACACCGGGGAGCTGTTTTTT. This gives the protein CASTNSGTKNTGELFF.

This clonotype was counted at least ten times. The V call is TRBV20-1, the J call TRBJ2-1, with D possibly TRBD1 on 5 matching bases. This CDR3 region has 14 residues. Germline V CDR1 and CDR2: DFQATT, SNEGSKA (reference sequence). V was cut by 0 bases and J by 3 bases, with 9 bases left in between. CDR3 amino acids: CSARDWQGYNEQFF. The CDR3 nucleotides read TGCAGTGCTAGAGATTGGCAGGGCTACAATGAGCAGTTCTTC.

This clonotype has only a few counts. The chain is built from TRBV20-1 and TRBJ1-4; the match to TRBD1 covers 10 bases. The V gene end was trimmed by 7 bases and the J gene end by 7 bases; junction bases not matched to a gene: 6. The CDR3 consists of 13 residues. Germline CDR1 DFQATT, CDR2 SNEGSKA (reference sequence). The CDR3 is CSVPGQGSEKLFF. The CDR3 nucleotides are TGCAGTGTACCGGGACAGGGGAGTGAAAAACTGTTTTTT.

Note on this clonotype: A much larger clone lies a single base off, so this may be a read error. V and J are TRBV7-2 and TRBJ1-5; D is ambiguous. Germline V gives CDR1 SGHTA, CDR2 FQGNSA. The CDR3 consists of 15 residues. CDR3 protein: CAGSLVPGANQPQHF. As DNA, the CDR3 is TGTGCCGGCAGCTTAGTTCCAGGAGCTAATCAGCCCCAGCATTTT.

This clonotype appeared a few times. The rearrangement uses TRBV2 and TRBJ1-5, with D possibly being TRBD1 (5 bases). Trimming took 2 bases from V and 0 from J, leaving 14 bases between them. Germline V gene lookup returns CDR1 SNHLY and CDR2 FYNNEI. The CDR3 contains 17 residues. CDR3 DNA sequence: TGTGCCAGCAGTGAATACGGAGGGGACTATAGCAATCAGCCCCAGCATTTT. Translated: CASSEYGGDYSNQPQHF.

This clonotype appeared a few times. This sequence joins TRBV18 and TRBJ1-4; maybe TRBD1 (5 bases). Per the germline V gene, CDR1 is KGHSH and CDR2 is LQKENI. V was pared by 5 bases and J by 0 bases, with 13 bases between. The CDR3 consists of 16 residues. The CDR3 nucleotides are TGTGCCAGCTCATCGGTTCAGGGTACAACTAATGAAAAACTGTTTTTT. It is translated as CASSSVQGTTNEKLFF.

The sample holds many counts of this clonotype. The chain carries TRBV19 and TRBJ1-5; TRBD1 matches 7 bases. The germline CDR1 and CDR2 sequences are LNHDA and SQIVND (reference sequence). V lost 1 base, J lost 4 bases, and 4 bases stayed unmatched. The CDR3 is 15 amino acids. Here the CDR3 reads CASSIGTGLNQPQHF. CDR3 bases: TGTGCCAGTAGTATAGGGACAGGCCTAAATCAGCCCCAGCATTTT. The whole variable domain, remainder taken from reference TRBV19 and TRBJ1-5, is DGGITQSPKYLFRKEGQNVTLSCEQNLNHDAMYWYRQDPGQGLRLIYYSQIVNDFQKGDIAEGYSVSREKKESFPLTVTSAQKNPTAFYLCASSIGTGLNQPQHFGDGTRLSIL.